This TCR beta chain was profiled in a study of blood T cell repertoires in COVID-19. As for the study in general: The United States, Italy and Spain provided the acute and convalescent COVID-19 samples. T cells, B-cell-depleted T cells, or PBMCs supplied cDNA or gDNA.

The CDR3 loop spans 14 amino acids. From germline, CDR1 is MNHEY and CDR2 SMNVEV (reference sequence). In the case of this clone: A single base separates this from a much larger clone, so it may be a read error. Other DNA sequences from this sample encode an identical CDR3 as well.

Authors' methods: Researchers report that nucleated cell counts were estimated from reference gene primer amplification. The table came from immunoSEQ multiplex PCR; TCRdb's copy has only in-frame clones and leaves some out. The V and J calls and the clone size are those of that table, but D and trimming were determined from the DNA. There are about 150,000 clones in the sample; almost 80% occur only once, and about 9% lies in the top ten. Sequencing was performed on peripheral blood. The gene calls are TRBV27 and TRBJ1-5; tentative D call: TRBD1 (5 bases). The receptor comes from a man aged 50-60 years with active or convalescent COVID-19. The CDR3 here is CASSLWQGAQPQHF. As DNA, the CDR3 is TGTGCCAGCAGTTTGTGGCAGGGTGCTCAGCCCCAACATTTT.